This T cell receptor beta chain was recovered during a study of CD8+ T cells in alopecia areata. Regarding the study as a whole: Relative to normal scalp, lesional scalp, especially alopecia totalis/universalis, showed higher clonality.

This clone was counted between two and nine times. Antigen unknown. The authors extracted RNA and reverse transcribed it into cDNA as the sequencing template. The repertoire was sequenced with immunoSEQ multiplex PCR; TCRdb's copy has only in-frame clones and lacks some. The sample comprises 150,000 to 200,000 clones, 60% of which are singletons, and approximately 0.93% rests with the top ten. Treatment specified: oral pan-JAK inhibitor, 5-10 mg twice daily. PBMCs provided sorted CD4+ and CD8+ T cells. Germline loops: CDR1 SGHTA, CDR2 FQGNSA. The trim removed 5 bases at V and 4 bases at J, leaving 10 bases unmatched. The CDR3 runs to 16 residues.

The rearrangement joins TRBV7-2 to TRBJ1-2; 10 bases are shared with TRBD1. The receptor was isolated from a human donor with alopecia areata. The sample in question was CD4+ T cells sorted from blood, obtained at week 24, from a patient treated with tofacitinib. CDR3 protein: CASSPRDRGSLYGYTF. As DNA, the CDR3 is TGTGCCAGCAGCCCGAGGGACAGGGGATCCCTCTATGGCTACACCTTC.